These 5 T cell receptor beta chains came from one sample sequenced in a study of cytomegalovirus exposure and HLA in healthy donors. PCR used 60 Vbeta primers and 13 Jbeta primers. The table came from immunoSEQ multiplex PCR; TCRdb's copy has only in-frame clones and leaves some out. The data show some 150,000 clones, over 70% seen once. The source material was PBMCs. The receptors derive from a female donor in good health and CMV-seronegative.

This clone appeared a few times. The J gene is TRBJ1-2, the V gene TRBV28; the D gene is possibly TRBD1 (6 bases). V lost 4 bases, J lost 1 base, and 19 bases lay in between. The CDR3 consists of 17 residues. The V gene's germline CDR1 is MDHEN and CDR2 SYDVKM. The CDR3: CASSSPFGQPRNYGYTF. In DNA form, the CDR3 reads TGTGCCAGCAGTTCCCCCTTCGGACAGCCCCGTAACTATGGCTACACCTTC.

The chain couples TRBV7-2 to TRBJ1-4, with TRBD1 matching 7 bases. Germline CDR1 is SGHTA and CDR2 is FQGNSA. With 9 bases clipped from V and 5 bases from J, the junction kept 12 bases outside the gene matches. The CDR3 runs 15 residues. CDR3 loop: CASQGLGTVNEKLFF. The CDR3 DNA follows: TGTGCCAGTCAAGGGCTAGGGACAGTGAATGAAAAACTGTTTTTT.

V and J are TRBV7-3 and TRBJ2-7; the match to TRBD1 covers 7 bases. Germline assignment: CDR1 SGHTA and CDR2 FQGTGA. The CDR3 totals 15 residues. The ends lost 6 bases at V and 0 bases at J; junction bases unmatched: 8. CDR3 DNA: TGTGCCAGCAGGTACAGGGGTCTAAGCTCCTACGAGCAGTACTTC. Protein product: CASRYRGLSSYEQYF.

The chain is built from TRBV7-9 and TRBJ2-5; 14 positions agree with TRBD2. Germline CDR1 and CDR2: SEHNR and FQNEAQ (reference sequence). The CDR3 length is 17 residues. V lost 5 bases to trimming and J lost 4 bases; unmatched junction nucleotides: 9. The CDR3: CASSTNGGLAGGETQYF. The DNA for the CDR3 is TGTGCCAGCAGCACAAATGGCGGACTAGCGGGAGGAGAGACCCAGTACTTC.

CDR3 DNA: TGTGCCAGCAGCGGCAATGGGGCCCTGACAAACACTGAAGCTTTCTTT. Residues: CASSGNGALTNTEAFF. V gene TRBV2 combines with J gene TRBJ1-1, with a weak D call TRBD1 (5 bases). The CDR3 runs 16 residues. Germline CDR1 and CDR2: SNHLY and FYNNEI. Trimming pared 6 bases from V and 2 bases from J, leaving 19 bases between.